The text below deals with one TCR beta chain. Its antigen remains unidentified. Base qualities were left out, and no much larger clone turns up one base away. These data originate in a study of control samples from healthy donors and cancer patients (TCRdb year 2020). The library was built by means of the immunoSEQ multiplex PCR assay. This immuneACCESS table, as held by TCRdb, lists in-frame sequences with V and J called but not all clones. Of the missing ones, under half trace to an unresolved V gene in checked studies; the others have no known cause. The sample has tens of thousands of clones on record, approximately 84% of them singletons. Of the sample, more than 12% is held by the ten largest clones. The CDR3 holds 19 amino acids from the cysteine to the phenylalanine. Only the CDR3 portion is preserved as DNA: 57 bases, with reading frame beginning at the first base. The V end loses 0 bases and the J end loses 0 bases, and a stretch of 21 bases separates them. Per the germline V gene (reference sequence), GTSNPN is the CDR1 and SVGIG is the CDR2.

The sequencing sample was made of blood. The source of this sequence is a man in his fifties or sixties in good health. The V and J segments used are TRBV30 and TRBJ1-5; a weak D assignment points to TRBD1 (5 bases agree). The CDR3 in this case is CAWSVRSTWVQGSNQPQHF. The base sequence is TGTGCCTGGAGTGTTCGGTCCACGTGGGTCCAGGGTAGCAATCAGCCCCAGCATTTT.